These 24 T cell receptor beta chains share one sample of origin, sequenced in a study of regulatory T cells in long-lasting Graves disease. As to time point: newly diagnosed GD, antithyroid drugs for less than 3 months. From PBMCs, RNA was extracted and then used to make the TCR library. With iRepertoire HTBI primers and Arm-PCR of CDR3 regions, TCR beta libraries were built. TCRdb fed the multiplex PCR reads into MiXCR, producing one record per CDR3 protein. The sample contains hundreds of thousands of distinct CDR3 sequences, about a sixth of which appear only once. These same records also appear under a second study, on T cells in Graves' hyperthyroidism and ophthalmopathy.

The material was peripheral blood mononuclear cells (PBMCs), obtained at new diagnosis, from a patient treated with antithyroid drugs. These receptors were obtained from a man aged 35 to 55 with Graves disease.

The sample holds a few counts of this clonotype. The chain employs TRBV4-2 and TRBJ2-3, with D perhaps TRBD1 or TRBD2 (6 bases each). The CDR3 covers 18 residues. The ends were cut back, 0 bases at V and 2 bases at J, with 18 bases in the middle. Germline CDR1 is LGHNA and CDR2 is YNFKEQ. DNA of the CDR3: TGTGCCAGCAGCCAAGATCTGATGGTGGGGGGCCACACAGATACGCAGTATTTT. It codes for CASSQDLMVGGHTDTQYF.

The V gene is TRBV12-3 or TRBV12-4, the J gene TRBJ1-2; no definite D call. The germline V and J ends were trimmed by 5 bases and 0 bases, with 16 bases remaining between them. The CDR3 loop spans 16 amino acids. The CDR3: CASSARIVGSNYGYTF. The CDR3 DNA sequence: TGTGCCAGCAGTGCCAGAATTGTCGGCTCTAACTATGGCTACACCTTC.

This clonotype has only a few counts. This rearrangement joins TRBV10-3 to TRBJ1-2, with a tentative D call TRBD1 (5 bases). CDR3 length: 15 residues. CDR1 is ENHRY and CDR2 is SYGVKD in the germline V gene. The V end lost 0 bases, the J end lost 6 bases, and 14 bases lay between the germline ends. CDR3 region: CAISESRGGTNGYTF. The CDR3 nucleotides read TGTGCCATCAGTGAGTCAAGGGGTGGTACTAATGGCTACACCTTC.

V gene TRBV4-1 combines with J gene TRBJ2-7; a possible D gene is TRBD1 (6 bases). There are 17 residues in the CDR3. Trimming left V 1 base short and J 1 base short, with 17 bases between. CDR1 is MGHRA and CDR2 is YSYEKL in the germline V gene. The CDR3 DNA is TGCGCCAGCAGCCAAGCAGGGGTTAGTACTAGGTCCTACGAGCAGTACTTC. Amino acid sequence: CASSQAGVSTRSYEQYF.

The J gene is TRBJ1-2, the V gene TRBV5-5; D call uncertain. The CDR3 covers 14 residues. The germline CDR1 and CDR2 sequences are SGHKS and YYEKEE (reference sequence). V was clipped by 5 bases and J by 0 bases, with 11 bases between them. In DNA form, the CDR3 reads TGTGCCAGCAGTCGCGCCACATCTAACTATGGCTACACCTTC. As protein: CASSRATSNYGYTF.

This clonotype was recorded many times. The chain links TRBV7-9 to TRBJ2-4, with D uncertain. CDR1 and CDR2 from the germline V gene are SEHNR and FQNEAQ (reference sequence). V was shortened by 4 bases and J by 0 bases, with 10 bases between the two germline ends. The CDR3 has 15 residues. The CDR3 region has the DNA TGTGCCAGCAGCTCCCAGACGGTAGCCAAAAACATTCAGTACTTC. This encodes CASSSQTVAKNIQYF.

As DNA, the CDR3 is TGTGCCAGCAGCCAAGATTTGGCTAGCGGTACGCAGTATTTT. Amino acid sequence: CASSQDLASGTQYF. J is TRBJ2-3 and V is TRBV3-1, with TRBD2 matching over 7 bases. The germline gives CDR1 LGHDT, CDR2 YNNKEL (reference sequence). V lost 0 bases and J lost 8; bases outside the gene matches: 5. This CDR3 has 14 residues.

This clonotype has at least ten counts. This chain joins TRBV16 and TRBJ1-1, with D possibly TRBD1 on 5 matching bases. The germline gives CDR1 KGHSY, CDR2 FQNENV. The ends were cut back, 1 base at V and 7 bases at J, with 10 bases in the middle. The CDR3 spans 13 residues. This CDR3 reads CASSQLEGSEAFF. Written as DNA, the CDR3 is TGTGCCAGCAGCCAATTGGAGGGGAGTGAAGCTTTCTTT.

This clonotype was seen many times. This chain connects TRBV5-8 to TRBJ1-5; 10 positions match TRBD1. The CDR3 is made up of 15 amino acids. Germline CDR1 is SGHTS and CDR2 is YDEGEE. The V segment lost 5 bases and the J segment 5 bases; nucleotides outside the gene matches: 7. The CDR3 DNA reads as TGTGCCAGCAGGCTACTCGGGACAGGGGATCAGCCCCAGCATTTT. Its protein is CASRLLGTGDQPQHF.

This clonotype was recorded once. The V gene is TRBV18, the J gene TRBJ1-5, with D perhaps TRBD1 (5 bases). The germline V gene has CDR1 KGHSH and CDR2 LQKENI. The CDR3 runs to 16 residues. V shed 1 base and J shed 7 bases, with 17 bases lying between them. CDR3 in amino acids: CASSPQAGSLFQPQHF. The CDR3 DNA reads as TGTGCCAGCTCACCACAGGCAGGGAGTTTATTCCAGCCCCAGCATTTT.

This clonotype was observed a handful of times. This clone may be a read error of a much larger clone one base away. This chain uses TRBV6-1 with TRBJ1-5; no reliable D call. The germline V and J ends were trimmed by 5 bases and 2 bases, with 10 bases remaining between them. The CDR3 has 14 amino acids. Germline values: CDR1 MNHNS, CDR2 SASEGT. Here the CDR3 DNA reads TGTGCCAGCAGTAAGGATTTTGGCAATCAGCCCCAGCATTTT. It translates to CASSKDFGNQPQHF.

The chain recombines TRBV6-9 with TRBJ2-3; 7 bases agree with TRBD1. This CDR3 is built from 15 residues. With V trimmed by 4 bases and J by 4 bases, 8 bases remained unmatched. Germline loops: CDR1 MNHGY, CDR2 SVAAGI. The CDR3 is CASSSGTVFSDTQYF. The CDR3 DNA follows: TGTGCCAGCAGTTCCGGGACAGTCTTTTCAGATACGCAGTATTTT.

This clonotype has at least ten counts. The J gene is TRBJ1-1, the V gene TRBV20-1; TRBD1 is a possible D gene (6 bases). There are 14 residues in the CDR3. V lost 0 bases and J lost 6, with 14 bases in between. Germline V gene lookup returns CDR1 DFQATT and CDR2 SNEGSKA (reference sequence). Written as DNA, the CDR3 is TGCAGTGCTAGAGAGGGGGGGCCGGGATCTGAAGCTTTCTTT. Translation: CSAREGGPGSEAFF.

In this sample, this clonotype turned up a few times. This chain links TRBV12-3 or TRBV12-4 with TRBJ2-2, with D possibly matching TRBD1 (5 bases). V was trimmed by 4 bases and J by 3 bases, leaving 9 bases between them. The CDR3 totals 14 residues. The CDR3 protein is CASSWGVDTGELFF. CDR3 DNA sequence: TGTGCCAGCAGTTGGGGCGTCGACACCGGGGAGCTGTTTTTT.

This clonotype was seen ten or more times. The rearrangement joins TRBV28 to TRBJ2-5; maybe TRBD2 (6 bases). The V end lost 6 bases, the J end lost 6 bases, and 14 bases lay between the germline ends. Germline CDR1 is MDHEN and CDR2 is SYDVKM. The CDR3 contains 13 residues. CDR3 DNA sequence: TGTGCCAGCAGGCAAGGGCTAGCGAAGACCCAGTACTTC. Amino acid sequence: CASRQGLAKTQYF.

To note about this clonotype: This may be a read error: a much more frequent sequence differs by one nucleotide. The chain uses TRBV2 and TRBJ1-5; D call uncertain. CDR3 length: 12 amino acids. V lost 6 bases and J lost 5, with 8 bases in between. Germline CDR1 reads SNHLY; CDR2 reads FYNNEI. Here the CDR3 DNA reads TGTGCCAGCAGCCAGGACGATCAGCCCCAGCATTTT. Translated, it gives CASSQDDQPQHF.

The chain uses TRBV2 and TRBJ1-3, with D perhaps TRBD1 (5 bases). V lost 7 bases to trimming and J lost 0 bases, with 10 bases between them. The CDR3 runs 14 residues. CDR1 and CDR2 from the germline V gene are SNHLY and FYNNEI. The CDR3 spells CASNRQSSGNTIYF. The CDR3 DNA follows: TGTGCCAGCAACCGACAGAGCTCTGGAAACACCATATATTTT.

The rearrangement links TRBV7-9 to TRBJ2-7, with 7 bases aligning to TRBD2. This CDR3 spans 14 amino acids. Germline values: CDR1 SEHNR, CDR2 FQNEAQ (reference sequence). V trimming: 7 bases; J trimming: 6 bases; junction bases outside the gene matches: 12. CDR3 sequence reads: CASTPPGTILEQYF. The CDR3 DNA sequence: TGTGCCAGCACCCCTCCAGGGACTATCCTCGAGCAGTACTTC.

Ten or more counts support this clonotype. The chain recombines TRBV5-1 with TRBJ2-1, with D unclear. The CDR3 covers 18 residues. Germline V gene sequence: CDR1 SGHRS, CDR2 YFSETQ. Trimming pared 3 bases from V and 0 bases from J, leaving 19 bases between. The CDR3 loop reads CASSSPSGELSSYNEQFF. In nucleotides, the CDR3 is TGCGCCAGCAGCTCCCCCAGTGGCGAACTCAGCTCCTACAATGAGCAGTTCTTC.

This clonotype was recorded many times. The rearrangement uses TRBV5-1 and TRBJ2-3; 7 bases match TRBD2. V lost 4 bases to trimming and J lost 4 bases; unmatched junction nucleotides: 12. The V gene's germline CDR1 is SGHRS and CDR2 YFSETQ. The CDR3 is made up of 16 amino acids. The CDR3 DNA is TGCGCCAGCAGCCCTTCCGGACTAGGAGGGGCAGATACGCAGTATTTT. This sequence encodes CASSPSGLGGADTQYF.

This clonotype was detected many times. The chain recombines TRBV4-1 with TRBJ1-5; D perhaps matches TRBD1 (6 bases). From germline, CDR1 is MGHRA and CDR2 YSYEKL. The CDR3 is made up of 17 amino acids. Deletions cut 4 bases from V and 1 base from J, with 17 bases between. The chain's CDR3 is CASSRTITRGSNQPQHF. The CDR3, as DNA: TGCGCCAGCAGCCGGACAATCACCAGGGGAAGCAATCAGCCCCAGCATTTT.

This clonotype was counted ten times or more. This chain links TRBV20-1 with TRBJ1-4, with D perhaps TRBD1 (6 bases). In germline, CDR1 is DFQATT, CDR2 SNEGSKA (reference sequence). V gave up 0 bases and J gave up 7 bases, with 12 bases separating them. The CDR3 totals 14 residues. CDR3: CSARDQTGTEKLFF. CDR3 bases: TGCAGTGCTAGAGACCAAACAGGGACTGAAAAACTGTTTTTT.

This clonotype showed up just once. The chain recombines TRBV12-3 or TRBV12-4 with TRBJ1-4; TRBD1 is a possible D gene (6 bases). This CDR3 is 13 amino acids long. V was trimmed by 8 bases and J by 4 bases, leaving 11 bases between them. The CDR3 protein is CASGGALNEKLFF. The DNA of the CDR3 is TGTGCCAGCGGGGGGGCTCTTAATGAAAAACTGTTTTTT.

This clonotype was found a few times. The V gene is TRBV7-2, the J gene TRBJ2-1, with unresolved D. Trimming left V 1 base short and J 2 bases short, with 12 bases between. CDR1 is SGHTA and CDR2 is FQGNSA in the germline V gene. The CDR3 is made up of 16 amino acids. Here the CDR3 DNA reads TGTGCCAGCAGCTTAGAATCGAGACACCCCTACAATGAGCAGTTCTTC. It encodes CASSLESRHPYNEQFF.